The 21 T cell receptor beta chains below come from one sample, sequenced in a study of T-cell reconstitution after alpha-beta-depleted transplantation in children. TCRbeta library construction was performed incorporating unique molecular identifiers. Via MiXCR, TCRdb re-called the PCR reads, giving one row per CDR3 protein. Of hundreds of thousands of distinct CDR3 sequences listed, about 9.4% are singletons. The sequences come from PBMCs, collected before TCRalphabeta/CD19-depleted stem cell transplant. The receptors were gathered from a boy under two years old with acute myeloid leukemia, due to receive a stem cell transplant.

The rearrangement joins TRBV7-9 to TRBJ2-7, with TRBD1 matching 7 bases. CDR3 length equals 14 residues. Germline values: CDR1 SEHNR, CDR2 FQNEAQ (reference sequence). V was pared by 3 bases and J by 2 bases, with 4 bases of the junction left unmatched. The DNA for the CDR3 is TGTGCCAGCAGCTTGCCGGGACAGCCCTACGAGCAGTACTTC. It specifies CASSLPGQPYEQYF.

V usage is TRBV10-3 and J usage is TRBJ1-1, with TRBD1 matching over 8 bases. The germline CDR1 and CDR2 sequences are ENHRY and SYGVKD. The CDR3 has 14 residues. V lost 8 bases, J lost 6 bases, and 11 bases stayed unmatched. The CDR3 is CAISISDRGSEAFF. CDR3 nucleotides: TGTGCCATCTCAATCTCCGACAGGGGCTCTGAAGCTTTCTTT.

This clonotype has a count of ten or more. The chain has TRBV9 and TRBJ2-1, with D unclear. The CDR3 extends over 14 amino acids. Trimming took off 0 bases at V and 8 bases at J, with 12 bases between the two ends. Germline V gene lookup returns CDR1 SGDLS and CDR2 YYNGEE. CDR3 amino acids: CASSVALGRDEQFF. The CDR3 bases are TGTGCCAGCAGCGTAGCCCTAGGACGCGATGAGCAGTTCTTC. The full variable domain, with the rest looked up from reference TRBV9 and TRBJ2-1, is DSGVTQTPKHLITATGQRVTLRCSPRSGDLSVYWYQQSLDQGLQFLIQYYNGEERAKGNILERFSAQQFPDLHSELNLSSLELGDSALYFCASSVALGRDEQFFGPGTRLTVL.

This clonotype was counted ten times or more. This chain links TRBV10-3 with TRBJ2-1; 8 bases are shared with TRBD1. This CDR3 contains 14 residues. V lost 6 bases, J lost 8 bases, and 9 bases stayed unmatched. Germline CDR1 reads ENHRY; CDR2 reads SYGVKD. Here the CDR3 DNA reads TGTGCCATCAGGGCCGGGACAGGACCCCATGAGCAGTTCTTC. It is translated as CAIRAGTGPHEQFF.

This clonotype has ten or more counts. The chain recombines TRBV24-1 with TRBJ2-3; tentative D call: TRBD2 (5 bases). V shed 2 bases and J shed 0 bases, with 14 bases lying between them. Germline V gives CDR1 KGHDR, CDR2 SFDVKD. The CDR3 consists of 17 residues. In nucleotides, the CDR3 is TGTGCCACCAGTGATTGGAGCGGAGGTCTTAGCACAGATACGCAGTATTTT. Translation gives CATSDWSGGLSTDTQYF.

CDR3: CASSELGGQETQYF. The DNA of the CDR3 is TGTGCCAGCAGCGAACTCGGGGGGCAAGAGACCCAGTACTTC. The gene calls are TRBV14 and TRBJ2-5, with 7 bases lining up with TRBD2. CDR1 is SGHDN, CDR2 FVKESK, per germline. J was trimmed by 2 bases and V by 5 bases; bases with no gene match: 5. The CDR3 has 14 residues.

This clonotype was detected ten times or more. The V gene is TRBV20-1, the J gene TRBJ2-7; D ambiguous. Germline CDR1 is DFQATT and CDR2 is SNEGSKA (reference sequence). The V end was cut by 2 bases, the J end by 2 bases, with 10 bases between. The CDR3 is 13 amino acids. DNA of the CDR3: TGCAGTGCTAGAAAATCACTTGCCTACGAGCAGTACTTC. Translated: CSARKSLAYEQYF.

The chain links TRBV25-1 to TRBJ2-1, with TRBD2 matching over 9 bases. Germline lookup yields CDR1 MGHDK and CDR2 SYGVNS. There are 16 residues in the CDR3. The ends lost 7 bases at V and 2 bases at J; junction bases unmatched: 9. CDR3 protein: CASTPPASGAYNEQFF. In DNA form, the CDR3 reads TGTGCCAGCACCCCCCCTGCTAGCGGGGCCTACAATGAGCAGTTCTTC.

This clonotype was seen at least ten times. The chain combines TRBV20-1 with TRBJ1-3; TRBD1 is a possible D gene (5 bases). The V and J ends lost 0 bases and 0 bases respectively, with 12 bases between them. The CDR3 runs to 16 residues. Per germline, CDR1 DFQATT and CDR2 SNEGSKA (reference sequence). As DNA, the CDR3 is TGCAGTGCTAGAGATAAGAAGGGGCTCTCTGGAAACACCATATATTTT. It yields the protein CSARDKKGLSGNTIYF.

This clonotype was observed a handful of times. The chain carries TRBV3-1 and TRBJ1-5; possibly TRBD1 for D (6 bases). Germline assignment: CDR1 LGHDT and CDR2 YNNKEL (reference sequence). The CDR3 has 14 amino acids. The ends were cut back, 1 base at V and 7 bases at J, with 11 bases in the middle. CDR3 in DNA: TGTGCCAGCAGCCAAGGAGGGGGGGCCCAGCCCCAGCATTTT. It is translated as CASSQGGGAQPQHF.

This clonotype was detected ten times or more. V is TRBV7-2 and J is TRBJ1-2, with D unclear. The germline gives CDR1 SGHTA, CDR2 FQGNSA. The CDR3 extends over 13 amino acids. Trimming pared 7 bases from V and 6 bases from J, leaving 15 bases between. The CDR3 region has the DNA TGTGCCAGCACCAATGAGGGCGCGCATGGCTACACCTTC. It is translated as CASTNEGAHGYTF.

This clonotype has at least ten counts. This chain's CDR3 is CASSLGTAKETQYF. CDR3 nucleotides: TGTGCCAGCAGTCTCGGGACAGCCAAAGAGACCCAGTACTTC. The V and J genes are TRBV6-2 or TRBV6-3 and TRBJ2-5; 7 positions agree with TRBD1. This CDR3 spans 14 amino acids. Germline V gene lookup returns CDR1 MNHEY and CDR2 SVGEGT. V lost 5 bases to trimming and J lost 3 bases; unmatched junction nucleotides: 6.

At least ten counts were recorded for this clonotype. V and J are TRBV10-2 and TRBJ2-7, with TRBD2 matching over 11 bases. This CDR3 region has 14 residues. V was clipped by 6 bases and J by 2 bases; unmatched bases: 3. Germline V gene lookup returns CDR1 WSHSY and CDR2 SAAADI. The CDR3 region is CASRVAGGPYEQYF. CDR3 nucleotides: TGCGCCAGCAGAGTAGCGGGAGGGCCCTACGAGCAGTACTTC.

The chain uses TRBV11-3 and TRBJ2-1; TRBD2 aligns across 11 bases. The CDR3 sequence is 17 residues long. V gave up 1 base and J gave up 9 bases; unmatched junction bases: 11. CDR1 SGHNT and CDR2 YENEEA come from the germline V gene. The DNA for the CDR3 is TGTGCCAGCAGCTTAGGGCTGACTAGCGGGAATAGGAGTGAGCAGTTCTTC. Amino acids: CASSLGLTSGNRSEQFF.

In this sample, this clonotype turned up many times. The chain links TRBV28 to TRBJ2-2; tentatively, D is TRBD2 (6 bases). CDR1 is MDHEN and CDR2 is SYDVKM in the germline V gene. Trimming shortened V by 7 bases and J by 3 bases, and 27 bases separated the two germline ends. This CDR3 region has 19 residues. CDR3 nucleotide sequence: TGTGCCAGCACCTTCGTCCCCTTCGGGGGAGTGACATACACCGGGGAGCTGTTTTTT. Its protein is CASTFVPFGGVTYTGELFF.

The chain links TRBV20-1 to TRBJ2-1; 9 bases are a match to TRBD1. V gave up 7 bases and J gave up 4 bases; unmatched junction bases: 5. This CDR3 is 13 amino acids long. Germline V gene lookup returns CDR1 DFQATT and CDR2 SNEGSKA (reference sequence). CDR3 region: CSETGGLYNEQFF. CDR3 sequence (DNA): TGCAGTGAGACAGGGGGGCTTTACAATGAGCAGTTCTTC.

This clonotype appeared many times. V usage is TRBV7-9 and J usage is TRBJ2-3; D not certain. Per the germline V gene, CDR1 is SEHNR and CDR2 is FQNEAQ (reference sequence). There are 14 residues in the CDR3. The V end lost 1 base, the J end lost 4 bases, and 9 bases lay between the germline ends. The CDR3 sequence is CASSLEGVADTQYF. The CDR3 DNA reads TGTGCCAGCAGCTTAGAGGGTGTAGCAGATACGCAGTATTTT.

The sample holds many counts of this clonotype. The chain has TRBV3-1 and TRBJ1-2; TRBD1 might be the D (5 bases). V gave up 4 bases and J gave up 10 bases, with 13 bases separating them. Germline lookup yields CDR1 LGHDT and CDR2 YNNKEL (reference sequence). The CDR3 contains 12 residues. The CDR3 reads CASSPRMGPYTF. In nucleotides, the CDR3 is TGTGCCAGCAGCCCACGGATGGGGCCCTACACCTTC.

This clonotype has at least ten counts. The J gene is TRBJ2-2, the V gene TRBV5-1; D not resolved. The CDR3 sequence is 13 residues long. The ends were cut back, 4 bases at V and 10 bases at J, with 14 bases in the middle. Germline V gene data show CDR1 as SGHRS and CDR2 as YFSETQ. CDR3 sequence (DNA): TGCGCCAGCAGCCTTGACCCCTACCTGGAGCTGTTTTTT. This gives the protein CASSLDPYLELFF.

This clonotype was recorded many times. The CDR3 loop reads CASSQAERGTDTQYF. Written as DNA, the CDR3 is TGTGCCAGCAGCCAGGCGGAGAGGGGCACAGATACGCAGTATTTT. This rearrangement joins TRBV3-1 to TRBJ2-3; a weak D match, TRBD2 (5 bases). The length of the CDR3 is 15 residues. From germline, CDR1 is LGHDT and CDR2 YNNKEL (reference sequence). Trimming cost V 3 bases and J 1 base, with 11 bases left between them.

This clonotype was seen only a few times. The chain has TRBV28 and TRBJ1-6, with 7 bases aligning to TRBD1. Germline CDR1 MDHEN, CDR2 SYDVKM. The V gene end was trimmed by 6 bases and the J gene end by 7 bases; junction bases not matched to a gene: 12. The CDR3 is 16 amino acids. In DNA, the CDR3 is TGTGCCAGCAGCCCCCCCGGACAGGTGGGGAATTCACCCCTCCACTTT. This codes for CASSPPGQVGNSPLHF.